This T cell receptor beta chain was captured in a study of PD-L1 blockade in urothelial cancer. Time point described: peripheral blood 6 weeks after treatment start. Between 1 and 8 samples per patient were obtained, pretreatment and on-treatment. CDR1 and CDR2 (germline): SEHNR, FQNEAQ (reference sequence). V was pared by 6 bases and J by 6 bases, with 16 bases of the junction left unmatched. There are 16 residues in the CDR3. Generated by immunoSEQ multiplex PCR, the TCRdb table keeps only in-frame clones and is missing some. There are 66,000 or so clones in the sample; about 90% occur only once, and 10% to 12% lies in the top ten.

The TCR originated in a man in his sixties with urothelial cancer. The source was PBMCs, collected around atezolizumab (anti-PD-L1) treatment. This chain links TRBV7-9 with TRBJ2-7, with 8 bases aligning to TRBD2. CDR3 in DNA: TGTGCCAGCAGATACCACCGGGAGGGGGTTCCCTCCGAGCAGTACTTC. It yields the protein CASRYHREGVPSEQYF.